This T cell receptor beta chain was retrieved from a study of OX40 agonist ivuxolimab in advanced cancers. Whole-study context: Earlier anti-PD-1, anti-PD-L1 or anti-CTLA-4 therapy was permitted; roughly 42% had received some.

The germline gives CDR1 MDHEN, CDR2 SYDVKM. The CDR3 has 10 residues. V shed 6 bases and J shed 6 bases, with 5 bases lying between them. TCRdb's table, derived via immunoSEQ multiplex PCR, lists solely in-frame clones and lacks some. This table has more than 70,000 clones, around 82% appearing once. Sequences were derived from CD4+ or CD8+ T cells sorted from blood, sampled in a trial of the OX40 agonist ivuxolimab. The TCR originated in an adult with an advanced solid tumor such as melanoma, head and neck, liver or kidney cancer. The chain recombines TRBV28 with TRBJ1-2, with unresolved D. Written as DNA, the CDR3 is TGTGCCAGCAGCCGTAATGGCTACACCTTC. This codes for CASSRNGYTF.